This entry features one TCR beta chain sequence. This sample was taken from a study of shared clonotypes between healthy human individuals. Using immunoSEQ multiplex PCR, the repertoire was profiled, and TCRdb retains in-frame clones only, with some absent. The sample has 950,000 to 1,100,000 clones, approximately 68% seen once; the top ten hold about 1.5%. There are 15 residues in the CDR3. CDR1 MDHEN and CDR2 SYDVKM come from the germline V gene. V dropped 10 bases and J dropped 1; count of bases not matched to a gene: 11. Sequencing was done on a sample of memory CD4+ T cells sorted from blood. Subset reported: CD45RA-negative fraction. The receptor's source is a man between 18 and 35 years old in good health. The chain couples TRBV28 to TRBJ1-1; 8 bases match TRBD1. The CDR3 is CATGARGLGNTEAFF. CDR3 sequence (DNA): TGTGCCACCGGGGCCAGGGGGCTCGGGAACACTGAAGCTTTCTTT.